The clone carrying this TCR beta chain was detected only a few times. Its target is unknown. The sample is drawn from a study of blood T cells in healthy people across ages. General study points: For the donors, CMV status was unknown and possibly confounded expanded clonotype changes. The study could not conclusively compare naive and antigen-experienced cells, given its unsorted PBMCs.

The V gene's germline CDR1 is SGDLS and CDR2 YYNGEE. This CDR3 comprises 14 residues. Trimming pared 0 bases from V and 7 bases from J, leaving 14 bases between. Each sample yielded at least 7 million isolated PBMCs. Together with a sample-barcoded 5' primer, a J-beta primer mix was included in a second PCR lasting about 7 to 11 cycles. Every cDNA was tagged by a template-switch adaptor with 12 random nucleotides. TCRdb fed the 5' RACE reads into MiXCR, producing one record per CDR3 protein. This sample has approximately 1.5 million distinct CDR3 sequences, with almost 35% found just once. The TCR comes from a woman under 40 in good health. Sequences were obtained from blood. V is TRBV9 and J is TRBJ2-7; D might be TRBD1 (6 bases). The CDR3 sequence is CASSVAPGVEEQYF. In DNA form, the CDR3 reads TGTGCCAGCAGCGTAGCTCCAGGGGTGGAAGAGCAGTACTTC.